This passage covers 16 T cell receptor beta chains from one sample sequenced in a study of graft-versus-host responses after intestinal transplantation. These receptors lack a known antigen. Assay: immunoSEQ multiplex PCR; the TCRdb copy retains only in-frame clones and omits some. The sample records under 75,000 clones, around 90% being singletons. The sequenced sample was unstimulated CD8+ T cells sorted from spleen or lymph node cells, obtained before transplant. Receptors originate from a human donor who was the organ donor for an intestinal transplant.

This rearrangement joins TRBV27 to TRBJ2-1; D may be TRBD2 (7 bases). Trimming pared 7 bases from V and 11 bases from J, leaving 21 bases between. CDR1 is MNHEY and CDR2 is SMNVEV in the germline V gene (reference sequence). The CDR3 spans 14 residues. This CDR3 is CASKGRGPVFKQFF. DNA for the CDR3: TGTGCCAGCAAAGGGCGGGGGCCGGTTTTTAAGCAGTTCTTC.

The genes are TRBV5-6 and TRBJ2-7, with D perhaps TRBD2 (6 bases). In germline, CDR1 is SGHDT, CDR2 YYEEEE. With 0 bases removed from V and 1 base from J, the gap between germline ends came to 11 bases. This CDR3 contains 15 residues. This CDR3 is CASSLEPGTSYEQYV. CDR3 nucleotides: TGTGCCAGCAGCTTGGAACCCGGGACTTCCTACGAGCAGTACGTC.

This clone has a handful of counts. The chain recombines TRBV4-3 with TRBJ1-4; unclear D gene. Trimming shortened V by 4 bases and J by 3 bases, and 18 bases separated the two germline ends. Germline CDR1 is LGHNA and CDR2 is YSLEER. CDR3 length: 17 amino acids. CDR3 DNA sequence: TGCGCCAGCAGCCCGGTCGGTCTCCGGGGATCTAATGAAAAACTGTTTTTT. This sequence encodes CASSPVGLRGSNEKLFF.

The V gene is TRBV7-9, the J gene TRBJ1-2; D perhaps matches TRBD1 (5 bases). Germline CDR1 and CDR2: SEHNR and FQNEAQ (reference sequence). The CDR3 length is 15 residues. The germline V and J ends were trimmed by 3 bases and 5 bases, with 16 bases remaining between them. The CDR3 nucleotides are TGTGCCAGCAGCTTCCTAGTCGGGACTGCTTATGGCTACACCTTC. It yields the protein CASSFLVGTAYGYTF.

The chain joins TRBV2 to TRBJ2-7; the D is unclear. The V gene lost 4 bases and the J gene lost 3 bases, with 13 bases spanning the gap. The CDR3 has 14 residues. In germline, CDR1 is SNHLY, CDR2 FYNNEI. Here the CDR3 reads CASSAPPPDYEQYV. The DNA for the CDR3 is TGTGCCAGCAGTGCCCCGCCACCAGACTACGAGCAGTACGTC.

The chain recombines TRBV5-8 with TRBJ1-2, with 9 bases fitting TRBD1. Germline loops: CDR1 SGHTS, CDR2 YDEGEE. CDR3 size: 14 residues. With V trimmed by 4 bases and J by 3 bases, 4 bases remained unmatched. The CDR3 loop reads CASSGQGYDYGYTF. The DNA of the CDR3 is TGTGCCAGCAGCGGACAGGGGTATGACTATGGCTACACCTTC.

Concerning this clone itself: At one end, the junction sequence differs from germline, possibly due to a read error. The chain uses TRBV2 and TRBJ2-3; 7 bases align to TRBD1. This CDR3 is 10 amino acids long. Germline V lookup: CDR1 SNHLY, CDR2 FYNNEI. The CDR3 DNA reads TGTGCCAACACACCGGGACAGCAGAGTTTT. Translated, it gives CANTPGQQSF.

This clone showed up just a few times. This chain links TRBV6-4 with TRBJ2-7; the match to TRBD1 covers 8 bases. This CDR3 is built from 14 residues. CDR1 and CDR2 (germline): MRHNA, SNTAGT. V lost 8 bases and J lost 10; bases outside the gene matches: 16. The chain's CDR3 is CASQLLKTGASQYV. Here the CDR3 DNA reads TGTGCCAGCCAGCTATTAAAGACAGGGGCCTCCCAGTACGTC.

The V call is TRBV2, the J call TRBJ1-5; perhaps TRBD1 as D (6 bases). The CDR3 sequence is 16 residues long. V was pared by 4 bases and J by 2 bases, with 15 bases between. CDR1 and CDR2 (germline): SNHLY, FYNNEI. CDR3 region: CASSGSGGSGNQPQHF. As DNA, the CDR3 is TGTGCCAGCAGTGGATCGGGGGGCAGTGGCAATCAGCCCCAGCATTTT.

V gene TRBV6-1 combines with J gene TRBJ2-7; D gene uncertain. The CDR3 spans 13 residues. Between the trimmed V and J ends, which lost 1 base and 7 bases, there was a span of 11 bases. Germline CDR1 is MNHNS and CDR2 is SASEGT. The CDR3 here is CASSEGETREQYV. CDR3 nucleotides: TGTGCCAGCAGTGAAGGGGAAACGCGGGAGCAGTACGTC.

This clone showed up just once. This chain links TRBV28 with TRBJ2-1, with D uncertain. CDR1 MDHEN and CDR2 SYDVKM come from the germline V gene. V lost 2 bases and J lost 9, with 11 bases in between. This CDR3 comprises 13 residues. CDR3: CASSLAPSVEQFF. The CDR3, as DNA: TGTGCCAGCAGTTTAGCGCCCTCGGTTGAGCAGTTCTTC.

The chain has TRBV29-1 and TRBJ1-2; D is unclear. V shed 6 bases and J shed 6 bases, with 11 bases lying between them. The CDR3 spans 11 residues. The V gene's germline CDR1 is SQVTM and CDR2 ANQGSEA. The CDR3 region is CSVVTMHGYTF. The CDR3 DNA is TGCAGCGTCGTAACTATGCATGGCTACACCTTC.

This chain connects TRBV2 to TRBJ2-1; 8 bases match TRBD1. Germline assignment: CDR1 SNHLY and CDR2 FYNNEI. Trimming removed 3 bases from V and 10 bases from J; junction bases left unmatched: 14. CDR3 length: 16 amino acids. The CDR3 nucleotides are TGTGCCAGCAGTGACTTAGTGACAGGGGACCGGAGGGAGCAGTTCTTC. Protein sequence: CASSDLVTGDRREQFF.

The chain combines TRBV4-1 with TRBJ2-1; no clear D gene. The CDR3 has 16 amino acids. Trimming left V 1 base short and J 0 bases short, with 10 bases between. CDR1 and CDR2 (germline): MGHRA, YSYEKL. In nucleotides, the CDR3 is TGCGCCAGCAGCCAAGGCCCCCCTAGCTCCTACAATGAGCAGTTCTTC. It yields the protein CASSQGPPSSYNEQFF.

The chain uses TRBV11-2 and TRBJ2-1; maybe TRBD2 (7 bases). Germline CDR1 SGHAT, CDR2 FQNNGV. The CDR3 length is 14 residues. Trimming pared 2 bases from V and 5 bases from J, leaving 10 bases between. CDR3 coding DNA: TGTGCCAGCAGCTTACGGGGGGCCAACAATGAGCAGTTCTTC. It specifies CASSLRGANNEQFF.

The sample holds one count of this clone. This chain uses TRBV21-1 with TRBJ2-2; the DNA was not compared with TRBD1, the D call given in the table. TRBV21-1 is described as a pseudogene. The CDR3 is made up of 15 amino acids. The CDR3 nucleotides read TGTGCCAGCAGGAGACAGGGGAAATATACCGGGGAGCTGTTTTTT. This encodes CASRRQGKYTGELFF.